This note documents a single T cell receptor beta chain sequence. It has no known antigen specificity. No much larger clonotype is one base removed from it; base qualities were not supplied. This sample was included in a study of Ad26.COV2.S vaccination and SARS-CoV-2 variants (dated by TCRdb to the early 2020s). Looking at the study overall: Vaccine-arm donors were drawn from COV1001, a multicentre, randomized, double-blind, placebo-controlled phase I-IIa trial of Ad26.COV2.S in healthy adults. Dosing of Ad26.COV2.S was intramuscular, at either 5x10^10 or 1x10^11 viral particles, delivered as one shot or as two shots spaced 56 days apart. Sequencing of the TCRbeta repertoire served to evaluate the specificity and breadth of SARS-CoV-2-reactive T cell receptors following Ad26.COV2.S vaccination. The TCR-sequenced set comprised around 30 samples: around 20 Ad26.COV2.S vaccine recipients, 5 placebo recipients and 8 SARS-CoV-2 convalescent individuals. Trial participants were randomized into five groups of five, in which low-dose or high-dose Ad26.COV2.S was given once or twice, or placebo was given on both occasions. Investigators did not know the trial group allocation while performing experiments and assessing outcomes.

The investigation overall reported the following: The study lacked the statistical power to compare responses across vaccine doses or regimens. According to the authors, total T cell responses may have been underestimated by the TCR breadth and depth analyses. Ad26.COV2.S recipients had higher spike-specific TCR breadth than placebo recipients (P = 0.0014). After vaccination, spike-specific CD8+ and CD4+ T cell responses were reported to show substantial breadth. Vaccine and placebo recipients had comparable non-spike TCR breadth, which fits with the vaccine containing only spike.

Trimming accounts for 3 bases at V and 4 bases at J, while the number of junction bases matched to no gene is 9. In the germline V gene (reference sequence), CDR1 corresponds to SEHNR and CDR2 to FQNEAQ. Including cysteine and phenylalanine, the CDR3 has 17 amino acids. The entry retains the CDR3 DNA only, 51 bases that are in frame from base 1. The immunoSEQ Assay was used to sequence TCRbeta CDR3 regions. After extraction, genomic DNA underwent amplification by bias-controlled multiplex PCR, followed by high-throughput sequencing. As for how the authors treated the data: Collapsing and filtering of sequences were performed to quantify the absolute abundance of each unique TCRbeta CDR3 region. T cell fraction was estimated by normalizing TCRbeta template counts to usable DNA, which was measured by amplifying reference genes present in all nucleated cells. Repertoire TCRs were annotated as SARS-CoV-2-specific by exact matching of V gene, CDR3 amino acid sequence and J gene to a known reactive TCR set. The reference SARS-CoV-2 TCR set was derived from MIRA and filtered for enrichment in COVID-19-positive ImmuneCODE repertoires, a step that removed public or cross-reactive TCRs. Using the MIRA antigens, annotated TCRs were further analysed by specific ORF or by position within an ORF. Breadth was defined as annotated unique rearrangements over total unique productive rearrangements; depth was the summed frequency of those rearrangements. Group comparisons of TCR breadth used two-sided Wilcoxon rank-sum tests. TCRdb took over this immuneACCESS table, retaining in-frame rearrangements with V and J assigned. Such tables are incomplete; in checked studies, under half of the missing clones stem from an unresolved V gene, and the remainder is unexplained. V and J calls and clone size are given by that table; D and trimming were obtained from the DNA. The sample records hundreds of thousands of clones, 89% of which are singletons. Clones ranked in the top ten supply roughly 1.5% of the sample.

In light of the paper, this sample's treatment or condition label describes: around 19 received Ad26.COV2.S at low or high dose, single or two shots; 5 received placebo; per-sample allocation not given. For vaccine and placebo recipients, repertoires were sequenced using samples collected on day 63 after the first injection. Cohort 1b enrolled about two dozen adults aged 18-55 years at a single site in Boston, USA, between 29 July and 7 August 2020. Ad26.COV2.S was a replication-incompetent adenovirus type 26 vector that expressed a prefusion-stabilized SARS-CoV-2 spike protein derived from the original Wuhan strain.

This receptor was obtained from a person aged 18-60 years who received the Ad26.COV2.S COVID-19 vaccine or a placebo. This chain is built from TRBV7-9 and TRBJ2-1; a stretch of 10 junction bases matches TRBD2. The source was peripheral blood, collected in a trial of Ad26.COV2.S vaccine versus placebo. The CDR3 amino acid sequence is: CASSFPRTSGPYNEQFF. The nucleotide sequence reads as follows: TGTGCCAGCAGCTTCCCCCGGACTAGCGGCCCTTACAATGAGCAGTTCTTC.